This T cell receptor beta chain was profiled in a study of T cell responses to AZD1222 COVID-19 vaccine. Whole-study context: Recipients boosted at about 4 weeks or about 12 weeks are pooled. Findings and limits, study-wide: Possibly, clonal diversity was underestimated; donors were largely white British and included more females. A reported finding is that nearly half of spike-specific TCRs target unmutated variant regions.

With respect to this clone: Its antigen is undetermined.

The assay was immunoSEQ multiplex PCR, and TCRdb's table has in-frame clones only and misses some. The data show roughly 70,000 clones, with roughly 90% seen just once and roughly 17% held by the top ten. The sequence was obtained from an adult in good health. This sample comprised peripheral blood, obtained on day 0 of AZD1222 vaccination.

The CDR3 DNA reads as TGTGCCAGCAGTCCGACTAGCGGGGCCTACAATGAGCAGTTCTTC. Translation: CASSPTSGAYNEQFF. The chain combines TRBV28 with TRBJ2-1, with 11 nucleotides matching TRBD2. The CDR3 sequence is 15 residues long. The germline V gene has CDR1 MDHEN and CDR2 SYDVKM. The ends lost 5 bases at V and 2 bases at J; junction bases unmatched: 2. The whole variable domain, filled in from reference TRBV28 and TRBJ2-1, reads DVKVTQSSRYLVKRTGEKVFLECVQDMDHENMFWYRQDPGLGLRLIYFSYDVKMKEKGDIPEGYSVSREKKERFSLILESASTNQTSMYLCASSPTSGAYNEQFFGPGTRLTVL.